These T cell receptor beta chains were read from a single sample in a study of CD8+ T cells in alopecia areata. Measured with immunoSEQ multiplex PCR; TCRdb has only the in-frame clones, and not every one. The sample lists more than 95,000 clones; around 60% were seen once. The source material was CD4+ T cells sorted from blood. The source is a human donor in good health. Each CDR3 is given with its conserved first and last residue. The D gene is left open where the match is weak. Only some rows state a clone size, as once, few, many or a class for expanded clones.

V,size,D,J,CDR3,DNA
TRBV7-9,-,TRBD2,TRBJ2-1,CASSAPPLGAGVNEQFF,TGTGCCAGCAGCGCCCCTCCCCTAGGAGCGGGGGTCAATGAGCAGTTCTTC
TRBV7-2,-,TRBD2,TRBJ2-3,CASSLTIAGRDTQYF,TGTGCCAGCAGCTTAACGATAGCGGGGCGAGATACGCAGTATTTT
TRBV7-6,few,-,TRBJ1-1,CASSLVGNTEAFF,TGTGCCAGCAGCTTAGTGGGGAACACTGAAGCTTTCTTT
TRBV5-8,-,TRBD1,TRBJ1-6,CASSKGQTYNSPLHF,TGTGCCAGCAGCAAGGGACAGACTTATAATTCACCCCTCCACTTT
TRBV2,-,-,TRBJ2-5,CASRPNGETQYF,TGTGCCAGCAGGCCGAACGGGGAGACCCAGTACTTC
TRBV14,-,TRBD1,TRBJ1-2,CASSQDVGQANYGYTF,TGTGCCAGCAGCCAAGATGTGGGACAGGCCAACTATGGCTACACCTTC
TRBV2,-,-,TRBJ1-5,CASSQRETRDQPQHF,TGTGCCAGCAGTCAAAGAGAAACGAGGGACCAGCCCCAGCATTTT
TRBV6-1,few,-,TRBJ2-6,CASSANTRRGQSSGANVLTF,TGTGCCAGCAGTGCTAATACCAGGCGGGGACAGAGCTCTGGGGCCAACGTCCTGACTTTC
TRBV5-1,-,-,TRBJ2-7,CASSFSGGTYEQYF,TGCGCCAGCAGCTTTTCTGGCGGGACCTACGAGCAGTACTTC
TRBV7-9,-,-,TRBJ1-5,CASSINSNQPQHF,TGTGCCAGCAGCATTAATAGCAATCAGCCCCAGCATTTT
TRBV9,once,-,TRBJ2-1,CASSGTSRGEQFF,TGTGCCAGCAGCGGAACTAGCAGAGGTGAGCAGTTCTTC
TRBV19,-,-,TRBJ2-6,CASSIGASMKGANVLTF,TGTGCCAGTAGTATTGGGGCATCAATGAAGGGGGCCAACGTCCTGACTTTC
TRBV2,many,-,TRBJ2-5,CASGGQETQYF,TGTGCCAGCGGGGGACAAGAGACCCAGTACTTC
TRBV7-2,-,-,TRBJ2-3,CASSLGGVSTDTQYF,TGTGCCAGCAGCTTAGGCGGGGTCAGCACAGATACGCAGTATTTT
TRBV6-5,-,TRBD1,TRBJ1-6,CASSRRDSPPLHF,TGTGCCAGCAGTCGACGGGACAGTCCGCCCCTCCACTTT
TRBV6-5,once,-,TRBJ2-5,CASSSGAETQYF,TGTGCCAGCAGTTCAGGGGCGGAGACCCAGTACTTC
TRBV7-2,-,TRBD2,TRBJ2-2,CASRRVGRVTGELFF,TGTGCCAGCAGGCGCGTGGGGAGGGTCACCGGGGAGCTGTTTTTT
TRBV10-3,-,-,TRBJ2-1,CAISAQAGGSYNEQFF,TGTGCCATCAGTGCCCAAGCTGGGGGATCCTACAATGAGCAGTTCTTC
TRBV30,once,-,TRBJ1-2,CAWRSSGWTYGYTF,TGTGCCTGGAGGTCTTCCGGCTGGACGTATGGCTACACCTTC
TRBV10-3,few,-,TRBJ2-7,CAISEVGTSSYEQYF,TGTGCCATCAGTGAAGTGGGTACCAGCTCCTACGAGCAGTACTTC
TRBV4-2,-,-,TRBJ2-3,CASSQGELLSTDTQYF,TGTGCCAGCAGCCAAGGGGAACTTCTGAGCACAGATACGCAGTATTTT
TRBV7-2,-,TRBD2,TRBJ2-5,CASSLTGLAGETQYF,TGTGCCAGCAGCTTAACGGGACTAGCCGGTGAGACCCAGTACTTC
TRBV5-6,-,TRBD1,TRBJ1-2,CASAIGTGGEGNYGYTF,TGTGCCAGCGCCATCGGGACAGGGGGCGAGGGGAACTATGGCTACACCTTC
TRBV6-6,-,TRBD2,TRBJ2-5,CASSYTSGGVAQYF,TGTGCCAGCAGTTATACTAGCGGGGGAGTTGCCCAGTACTTC
TRBV5-1,-,TRBD2,TRBJ2-3,CASRKRGDLDTQYF,TGCGCCAGCAGGAAGCGGGGGGATCTAGATACGCAGTATTTT
TRBV18,-,-,TRBJ2-1,CASSPGQVNYNEQFF,TGTGCCAGCTCACCAGGCCAGGTGAACTACAATGAGCAGTTCTTC
TRBV15,once,-,TRBJ2-5,CATSSGLGQETQYF,TGTGCCACCAGCAGCGGGCTAGGCCAAGAGACCCAGTACTTC
TRBV5-1,-,-,TRBJ2-5,CASRLTGQETQYF,TGCGCCAGCAGACTGACAGGTCAAGAGACCCAGTACTTC